A selection of T cell receptor beta chains follows, all from one sample in a study of identical twins. TCRdb reanalysed the 5' RACE reads using MiXCR and keeps one entry per CDR3 protein. The profile shows around 280,000 distinct CDR3 sequences, approximately 8% of them singletons. These records were also assigned to another study, of yellow fever vaccine responses in identical twins.

The sample taken for sequencing was memory (CD45RO+) T cells sorted from blood. The receptor source for this set is a woman in her late teens or twenties in good health. Both conserved end residues are part of each CDR3. D genes are given only for firm matches. The size field is filled for only some rows; it gives once, few, many or a size class.

>TRBD2|many|TRBV9|TRBJ2-2
CASSGASGSIDTGELFF
TGTGCCAGCAGCGGCGCTAGCGGGAGTATCGACACCGGGGAGCTGTTTTTT
>TRBD1|few|TRBV20-1|TRBJ1-1
CSASEQGARYTEAFF
TGCAGTGCTAGTGAGCAGGGGGCGAGGTACACTGAAGCTTTCTTT
>TRBD1|many|TRBV5-1|TRBJ2-1
CASSLGTGGYEQFF
TGCGCCAGCAGCCTCGGGACAGGGGGATATGAGCAGTTCTTC
>TRBD2|many|TRBV6-5|TRBJ2-1
CASSSALAGGRRNEQFF
TGTGCCAGCAGTTCCGCACTAGCGGGAGGGCGACGGAATGAGCAGTTCTTC
>TRBD1|many|TRBV6-5|TRBJ2-3
CASSYSGQGARTQYF
TGTGCCAGCAGTTACTCGGGACAGGGGGCACGTACGCAGTATTTT
>TRBD1|many|TRBV20-1|TRBJ1-1
CSANRGSGNTEAFF
TGCAGTGCTAACAGGGGGAGCGGGAACACTGAAGCTTTCTTT
>NA|few|TRBV20-1|TRBJ2-5
CSAIQETQYF
TGCAGTGCAATCCAAGAGACCCAGTACTTC
>TRBD2|NA|TRBV12-3/TRBV12-4|TRBJ2-1
CASKQPGLAGGNEQFF
TGTGCCAGCAAACAGCCGGGACTAGCGGGGGGCAATGAGCAGTTCTTC
>TRBD1|NA|TRBV25-1|TRBJ1-2
CARSSSTGTANYGYTF
TGTGCCCGCAGTTCGAGCACCGGGACAGCGAACTATGGCTACACCTTC
>NA|few|TRBV6-1|TRBJ1-2
CASSTLGRNNYGYTF
TGTGCCAGCAGTACCTTGGGACGGAACAACTATGGCTACACCTTC
>NA|NA|TRBV27|TRBJ2-6
CASASNGAGANVLTF
TGTGCCAGCGCGTCAAATGGGGCTGGGGCCAACGTCCTGACTTTC
>NA|few|TRBV7-2|TRBJ1-5
CASSFLRANNQPQHF
TGTGCCAGCAGCTTTCTAAGGGCTAACAATCAGCCCCAGCATTTT
>TRBD2|many|TRBV27|TRBJ2-3
CASSPASGSGMNTDTQYF
TGTGCCAGCAGTCCGGCTTCGGGTAGCGGGATGAACACAGATACGCAGTATTTT
>TRBD2|few|TRBV24-1|TRBJ2-1
CATRGTSGRVGNEQFF
TGTGCCACCAGAGGGACTAGCGGGAGAGTCGGAAATGAGCAGTTCTTC
>TRBD2|few|TRBV19|TRBJ2-7
CASSIAGLAAHEQYF
TGTGCCAGTAGTATCGCGGGACTAGCGGCCCACGAGCAGTACTTC
>NA|many|TRBV20-1|TRBJ2-1
CSARALDGYNEQFF
TGCAGTGCTAGAGCCCTGGACGGATACAATGAGCAGTTCTTC
>TRBD2|many|TRBV5-1|TRBJ2-3
CASSFRGRVADTQYF
TGCGCCAGCAGCTTCCGCGGGAGGGTGGCAGATACGCAGTATTTT
>NA|many|TRBV29-1|TRBJ2-1
CSVGPREKHEQFF
TGCAGCGTTGGACCCAGGGAGAAGCATGAGCAGTTCTTC
>TRBD2|few|TRBV11-2|TRBJ2-7
CASSLMTSSYEQYF
TGTGCCAGCAGCCTGATGACTAGCAGCTACGAGCAGTACTTC
>NA|NA|TRBV11-3|TRBJ1-1
CASSLSHTEAFF
TGTGCCAGCAGCTTAAGTCACACTGAAGCTTTCTTT
>NA|many|TRBV5-1|TRBJ2-2
CASSLNAAGMNTGELFF
TGCGCCAGCAGCTTGAACGCTGCGGGGATGAACACCGGGGAGCTGTTTTTT
>TRBD2|many|TRBV20-1|TRBJ2-1
CSAAGLAGGEPFF
TGCAGTGCCGCGGGACTAGCGGGAGGAGAGCCGTTCTTC
>TRBD2|NA|TRBV4-2|TRBJ2-5
CASSQAGGGPETQYF
TGTGCCAGCAGCCAAGCCGGGGGGGGGCCGGAGACCCAGTACTTC
>NA|NA|TRBV4-2|TRBJ2-7
CASSQEQGSYEQYF
TGTGCCAGCAGCCAAGAACAGGGTTCCTACGAGCAGTACTTC
>NA|NA|TRBV9|TRBJ2-5
CASSVDRVGETQYF
TGTGCCAGCAGCGTAGACAGGGTTGGAGAGACCCAGTACTTC
>NA|many|TRBV5-1|TRBJ1-4
CASSFELNEKLFF
TGCGCCAGCAGCTTTGAGCTAAATGAAAAACTGTTTTTT